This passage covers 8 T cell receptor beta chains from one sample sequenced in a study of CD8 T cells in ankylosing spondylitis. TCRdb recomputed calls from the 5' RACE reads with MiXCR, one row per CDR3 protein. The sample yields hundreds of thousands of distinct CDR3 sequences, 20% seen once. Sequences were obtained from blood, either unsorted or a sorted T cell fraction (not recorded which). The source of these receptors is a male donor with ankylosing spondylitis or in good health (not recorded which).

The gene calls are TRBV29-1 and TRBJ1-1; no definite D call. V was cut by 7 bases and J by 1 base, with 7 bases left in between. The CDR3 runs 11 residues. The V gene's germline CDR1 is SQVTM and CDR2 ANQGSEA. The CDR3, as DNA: TGCAGCGCGGTTTGGAACACTGAAGCTTTCTTT. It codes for CSAVWNTEAFF.

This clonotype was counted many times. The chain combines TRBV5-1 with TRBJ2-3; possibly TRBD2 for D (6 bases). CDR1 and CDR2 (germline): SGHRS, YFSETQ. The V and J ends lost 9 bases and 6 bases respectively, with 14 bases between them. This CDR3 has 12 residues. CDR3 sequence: CATSPGGDTQYF. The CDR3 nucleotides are TGCGCCACCTCCCCTGGGGGGGATACGCAGTATTTT.

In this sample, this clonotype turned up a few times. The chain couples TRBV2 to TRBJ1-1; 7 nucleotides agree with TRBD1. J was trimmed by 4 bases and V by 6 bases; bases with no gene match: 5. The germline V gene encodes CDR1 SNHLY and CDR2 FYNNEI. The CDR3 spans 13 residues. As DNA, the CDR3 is TGTGCCAGCAGCTACAGGGGCGGCACTGAAGCTTTCTTT. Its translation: CASSYRGGTEAFF.

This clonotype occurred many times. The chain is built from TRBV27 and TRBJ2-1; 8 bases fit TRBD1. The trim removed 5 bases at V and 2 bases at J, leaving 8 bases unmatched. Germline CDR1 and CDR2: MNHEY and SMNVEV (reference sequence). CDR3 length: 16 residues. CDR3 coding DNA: TGTGCCAGCAGTCCTTGGACAGGGAGTACCTACAATGAGCAGTTCTTC. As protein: CASSPWTGSTYNEQFF.

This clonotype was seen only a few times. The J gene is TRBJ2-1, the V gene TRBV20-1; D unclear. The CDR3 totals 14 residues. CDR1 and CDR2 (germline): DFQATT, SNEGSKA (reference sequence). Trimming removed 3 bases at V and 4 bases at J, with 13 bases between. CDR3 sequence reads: CSASSGSYYNEQFF. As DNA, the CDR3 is TGCAGTGCTAGTTCCGGGTCCTATTACAATGAGCAGTTCTTC.

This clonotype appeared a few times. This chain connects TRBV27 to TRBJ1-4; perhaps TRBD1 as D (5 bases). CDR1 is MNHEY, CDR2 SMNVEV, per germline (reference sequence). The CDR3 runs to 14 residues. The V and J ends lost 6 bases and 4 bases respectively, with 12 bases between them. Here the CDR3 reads CASRTGRVNEKLFF. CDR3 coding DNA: TGTGCCAGCAGGACGGGACGGGTTAATGAAAAACTGTTTTTT. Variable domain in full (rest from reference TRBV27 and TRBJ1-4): EAQVTQNPRYLITVTGKKLTVTCSQNMNHEYMSWYRQDPGLGLRQIYYSMNVEVTDKGDVPEGYKVSRKEKRNFPLILESPSPNQTSLYFCASRTGRVNEKLFFGSGTQLSVL.

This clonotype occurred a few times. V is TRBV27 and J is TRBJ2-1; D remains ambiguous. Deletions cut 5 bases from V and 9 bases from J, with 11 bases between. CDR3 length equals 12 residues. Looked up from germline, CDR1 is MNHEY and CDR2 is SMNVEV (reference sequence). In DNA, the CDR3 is TGTGCCAGCAGTCTCCTTGGGGTTGAGCAGTTCTTC. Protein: CASSLLGVEQFF.

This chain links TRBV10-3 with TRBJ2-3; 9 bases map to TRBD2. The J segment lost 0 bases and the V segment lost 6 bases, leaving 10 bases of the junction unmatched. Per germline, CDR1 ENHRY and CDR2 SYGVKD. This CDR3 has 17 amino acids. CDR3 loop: CAISGGSSGISTDTQYF. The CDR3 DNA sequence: TGTGCCATCAGCGGGGGGTCTAGCGGGATCAGCACAGATACGCAGTATTTT.